This TCR beta chain appears in the sequencing data of a study of cytomegalovirus exposure and HLA in healthy donors. Overall study results and limits: The study flagged approximately 180 TCR beta chains as cytomegalovirus-associated.

This CDR3 has 17 residues. The germline CDR1 and CDR2 sequences are KGHSH and LQKENI. Trimming shortened V by 2 bases and J by 1 base, and 15 bases separated the two germline ends. Remarks on this clone: The antigen is undetermined.

The data were produced by immunoSEQ multiplex PCR, yet TCRdb's version contains in-frame clones alone and is incomplete. The table shows about 150,000 clones, with roughly 84% occurring only once. The chain recombines TRBV18 with TRBJ1-5; maybe TRBD1 (6 bases). Source material: PBMCs. This receptor was obtained from a human donor in good health. The CDR3 loop is CASSPGTLGGSNQPQHF. The DNA for the CDR3 is TGTGCCAGCTCACCAGGGACACTGGGAGGGAGCAATCAGCCCCAGCATTTT.